A selection of T cell receptor beta chains follows, all from one sample in a study of CD8+ T cells in alopecia areata. Produced via immunoSEQ multiplex PCR; TCRdb's table is partial and in-frame only. This sample has 150,000 to 200,000 clones, with almost 65% found just once. This specimen consisted of CD4+ T cells sorted from blood, obtained at week 0. The receptors come from a human donor with alopecia areata. The CDR3 runs from the conserved cysteine through the conserved F or W. D genes are given only for firm matches. The listing skips clone size in some rows; elsewhere it reads once, few, many or a size class.

j_call | d_call | cdr3_length | v_call | clone_size | cdr3_aa | cdr3_nt
TRBJ1-5 | - | 12 | TRBV19 | many | CASTAGNQPQHF | TGTGCCAGTACCGCGGGGAATCAGCCCCAGCATTTT
TRBJ1-5 | - | 13 | TRBV30 | few | CAWTQGSHQPQHF | TGTGCCTGGACCCAGGGGAGTCATCAGCCCCAGCATTTT
TRBJ1-3 | TRBD1 | 14 | TRBV6-5 | - | CASWLGGSGNTIYF | TGTGCCAGCTGGCTAGGGGGCTCCGGAAACACCATATATTTT
TRBJ2-1 | TRBD2 | 15 | TRBV10-3 | - | CAISATSGIYNEQFF | TGTGCCATCAGTGCCACTAGCGGTATTTACAATGAGCAGTTCTTC
TRBJ2-5 | - | 15 | TRBV7-2 | many | CASSSSGGPTETQYF | TGTGCCAGCAGCTCGAGTGGGGGCCCGACAGAGACCCAGTACTTC
TRBJ2-1 | - | 14 | TRBV30 | - | CAWVSRSSYNEQFF | TGTGCCTGGGTCTCTAGGAGCTCCTACAATGAGCAGTTCTTC
TRBJ2-4 | - | 16 | TRBV10-2 | few | CASSESFTGKGNIQYF | TGCGCCAGCAGTGAGTCGTTTACCGGTAAAGGAAACATTCAGTACTTC
TRBJ2-1 | TRBD2 | 15 | TRBV7-2 | - | CASSLASGGANEQFF | TGTGCCAGCAGCTTAGCTAGCGGGGGGGCCAATGAGCAGTTCTTC
TRBJ2-7 | - | 16 | TRBV27 | - | CASSLTGRGFSYEQYF | TGTGCCAGCAGTTTAACGGGACGGGGTTTCAGCTACGAGCAGTACTTC
TRBJ2-7 | TRBD1 | 12 | TRBV29-1 | - | CSVGQGSYEQYF | TGCAGCGTGGGACAGGGCAGCTACGAGCAGTACTTC
TRBJ2-7 | TRBD2 | 15 | TRBV5-6 | - | CASSSLAGRSYEQYF | TGTGCCAGCAGCTCGCTAGCGGGTCGCTCCTACGAGCAGTACTTC
TRBJ1-2 | - | 12 | TRBV14 | - | CASSQALYGYTF | TGTGCCAGCAGCCAGGCACTGTATGGCTACACCTTC
TRBJ2-1 | TRBD1 | 13 | TRBV5-6 | - | CASSGGTAKSQFF | TGTGCCAGCAGCGGTGGGACAGCTAAATCCCAGTTCTTC
TRBJ2-6 | - | 14 | TRBV25-1 | few | CASSGGLRANVLTF | TGTGCCAGCAGTGGGGGACTCCGGGCCAACGTCCTGACTTTC
TRBJ2-1 | - | 12 | TRBV14 | once | CASSQDRHVQFF | TGTGCCAGCAGCCAAGATCGCCACGTACAGTTCTTC
TRBJ1-5 | TRBD1 | 14 | TRBV25-1 | few | CASSATGGNQPQHF | TGTGCCAGCAGTGCCACAGGGGGCAATCAGCCCCAGCATTTT
TRBJ1-4 | - | 13 | TRBV29-1 | few | CSVAGRLNEKLFF | TGCAGCGTTGCGGGACGGCTTAATGAAAAACTGTTTTTT
TRBJ2-7 | TRBD2 | 15 | TRBV29-1 | - | CSVEGSGGGSYEQYF | TGCAGCGTTGAAGGTAGCGGGGGGGGCTCCTACGAGCAGTACTTC
TRBJ2-3 | TRBD2 | 15 | TRBV10-3 | - | CAIKGLAEGADTQYF | TGTGCCATCAAAGGACTAGCGGAGGGTGCAGATACGCAGTATTTT
TRBJ2-2 | - | 14 | TRBV30 | once | CAWAAASLSGELFF | TGTGCCTGGGCGGCGGCTAGCCTCTCCGGGGAGCTGTTTTTT
TRBJ2-7 | - | 11 | TRBV20-1 | - | CSGRTIHEQYF | TGCAGTGGTCGAACAATCCACGAGCAGTACTTC
TRBJ1-2 | TRBD1 | 13 | TRBV4-3 | - | CASSQGTGEGYTF | TGCGCCAGCAGCCAAGGGACAGGGGAAGGCTACACCTTC
TRBJ1-3 | - | 13 | TRBV4-3 | - | CASSQTAGNTIYF | TGCGCCAGCAGCCAGACAGCTGGAAACACCATATATTTT
TRBJ1-1 | - | 15 | TRBV15 | few | CATSSSIPVDTEAFF | TGTGCCACCAGCAGTTCAATCCCGGTTGACACTGAAGCTTTCTTT
TRBJ2-5 | - | 14 | TRBV5-4 | - | CASSRGPMGETQYF | TGTGCCAGCAGCCGAGGACCCATGGGAGAGACCCAGTACTTC
TRBJ2-1 | TRBD2 | 13 | TRBV5-1 | few | CASSSLAGDEQFF | TGCGCCAGCAGCTCACTAGCGGGGGATGAGCAGTTCTTC
TRBJ2-4 | - | 14 | TRBV9 | - | CASSERGFGGIQYF | TGTGCCAGCAGCGAGAGGGGATTTGGGGGCATTCAGTACTTC
TRBJ1-2 | - | 12 | TRBV29-1 | - | CSVEMGTYGYTF | TGCAGCGTTGAGATGGGGACTTATGGCTACACCTTC
TRBJ1-5 | - | 16 | TRBV6-7 | - | CASSYSSRYSNQPQHF | TGTGCCAGCAGTTACTCGTCCAGGTATAGCAATCAGCCCCAGCATTTT
TRBJ2-1 | - | 12 | TRBV6-5 | - | CASRQTGQKQFF | TGTGCCAGCAGACAAACCGGACAGAAGCAGTTCTTC
TRBJ2-7 | TRBD1 | 16 | TRBV4-1 | few | CASSQYPGQGTYEQYF | TGCGCCAGCAGCCAATATCCGGGACAGGGAACCTACGAGCAGTACTTC
TRBJ2-7 | - | 11 | TRBV20-1 | few | CSARGTYEQYF | TGCAGTGCTAGAGGAACTTACGAGCAGTACTTC
TRBJ1-6 | TRBD1 | 14 | TRBV15 | - | CATTDRAQDSPLHF | TGTGCCACCACAGACAGGGCGCAAGATTCACCCCTCCACTTT
TRBJ2-4 | TRBD1 | 19 | TRBV7-2 | - | CASSFGFPGTGGWRNIQYF | TGTGCCAGCAGCTTTGGTTTCCCCGGGACAGGGGGGTGGAGGAACATTCAGTACTTC
TRBJ1-1 | - | 14 | TRBV5-1 | - | CASSLGATNTEAFF | TGCGCCAGCAGCTTGGGGGCGACGAACACTGAAGCTTTCTTT
TRBJ2-7 | - | 11 | TRBV30 | - | CAWTRANEQYF | TGTGCCTGGACACGCGCTAATGAGCAGTACTTC
TRBJ1-6 | - | 16 | TRBV4-3 | - | CASSREAGPSNSPLHF | TGCGCCAGCAGCCGAGAGGCAGGGCCCAGTAATTCACCCCTCCACTTT
TRBJ2-7 | - | 13 | TRBV28 | - | CATTPGTTYEQYF | TGTGCCACCACTCCCGGGACCACCTACGAGCAGTACTTC
TRBJ2-2 | - | 13 | TRBV7-2 | many | CASSLAMAGELFF | TGTGCCAGCAGCTTAGCGATGGCCGGGGAGCTGTTTTTT
TRBJ2-7 | TRBD1 | 14 | TRBV5-1 | once | CASSLDRGVGEQYF | TGCGCCAGCAGCTTGGACAGGGGAGTTGGCGAGCAGTACTTC
TRBJ1-2 | TRBD1 | 13 | TRBV7-2 | - | CASSKGQGDGYTF | TGTGCCAGCAGCAAGGGACAGGGGGATGGCTACACCTTC
TRBJ1-6 | TRBD1 | 16 | TRBV7-2 | - | CASRPTTGGAGSPLHF | TGTGCCAGCAGACCCACGACAGGGGGAGCGGGCTCACCCCTCCACTTT
TRBJ2-5 | - | 14 | TRBV30 | - | CAWSRGEIQETQYF | TGTGCCTGGAGTCGCGGGGAGATTCAAGAGACCCAGTACTTC
TRBJ2-7 | - | 12 | TRBV30 | - | CAWKTGRYEQYF | TGTGCCTGGAAGACAGGGAGGTACGAGCAGTACTTC
TRBJ2-7 | - | 13 | TRBV11-2 | - | CASSLLGKGEQYF | TGTGCCAGCAGCCTCCTCGGGAAAGGCGAGCAGTACTTC
TRBJ1-1 | - | 15 | TRBV14 | - | CASSRTRGGGTEAFF | TGTGCCAGCAGCCGGACCAGGGGTGGAGGCACTGAAGCTTTCTTT
TRBJ1-1 | - | 15 | TRBV30 | - | CAWSATDSPNTEAFF | TGTGCCTGGAGTGCTACGGACAGCCCGAACACTGAAGCTTTCTTT
TRBJ2-4 | - | 17 | TRBV4-3 | - | CASSQNRGVGAKNIQYF | TGCGCCAGCAGCCAAAACAGAGGAGTGGGAGCCAAAAACATTCAGTACTTC
TRBJ2-1 | - | 14 | TRBV30 | few | CAQRWGSSYNEQFF | TGTGCCCAAAGGTGGGGGAGCTCCTACAATGAGCAGTTCTTC
TRBJ1-4 | - | 16 | TRBV7-2 | - | CASSSELFRPNEKLFF | TGTGCCAGCAGCTCCGAGTTGTTTCGTCCTAATGAAAAACTGTTTTTT
TRBJ1-5 | - | 12 | TRBV5-6 | - | CASSVDTQPQHF | TGTGCCAGCAGCGTTGACACTCAGCCCCAGCATTTT
TRBJ2-6 | - | 17 | TRBV18 | once | CASSPPQGSSGANVLTF | TGTGCCAGCTCACCCCCTCAGGGAAGCTCTGGGGCCAACGTCCTGACTTTC
TRBJ1-4 | TRBD1 | 14 | TRBV6-1 | - | CASSETGSNEKLFF | TGTGCCAGCAGTGAGACAGGGTCTAATGAAAAACTGTTTTTT
TRBJ2-1 | TRBD2 | 12 | TRBV29-1 | - | CSVRRLAGEQFF | TGCAGCGTCCGCAGGCTAGCGGGGGAGCAGTTCTTC
TRBJ2-3 | - | 15 | TRBV7-3 | few | CASSPSGPRTDTQYF | TGTGCCAGCAGCCCGAGCGGGCCACGCACAGATACGCAGTATTTT
TRBJ1-1 | - | 14 | TRBV7-2 | - | CASSYPTGRTEAFF | TGTGCCAGCAGCTACCCGACAGGAAGGACTGAAGCTTTCTTT
TRBJ1-1 | - | 13 | TRBV29-1 | - | CSVGEWGNTEAFF | TGCAGCGTTGGCGAGTGGGGGAACACTGAAGCTTTCTTT
TRBJ2-3 | - | 13 | TRBV27 | - | CASSFTFTDTQYF | TGTGCCAGCAGTTTCACCTTCACAGATACGCAGTATTTT
TRBJ1-6 | TRBD1 | 15 | TRBV2 | - | CASPKDRGSNSPLHF | TGTGCCAGCCCTAAGGACAGGGGCTCTAATTCACCCCTCCACTTT
TRBJ2-5 | - | 11 | TRBV29-1 | - | CSVRPQETQYF | TGCAGCGTCAGGCCCCAAGAGACCCAGTACTTC